Presented here are 20 T cell receptor beta chains from one specimen sequenced in a study of cytomegalovirus exposure and HLA in healthy donors. PCR amplification relied on 60 Vbeta primers (plus 13 Jbeta primers). Produced via immunoSEQ multiplex PCR; TCRdb's table is partial and in-frame only. In the table there are under 200,000 clones, 75% to 90% of which are singletons. Sequencing used PBMCs. The receptors were gathered from a woman in her forties or fifties in good health and CMV-seropositive.

The chain recombines TRBV5-4 with TRBJ1-2; 7 positions agree with TRBD1. The CDR3 length is 13 residues. The V gene end was trimmed by 3 bases and the J gene end by 6 bases; junction bases not matched to a gene: 5. The germline V gene encodes CDR1 SGHNT and CDR2 YYREEE (reference sequence). The CDR3 bases are TGTGCCAGCAGCTCGCAGGGGGTGGATGGCTACACCTTC. This gives the protein CASSSQGVDGYTF.

This chain connects TRBV7-2 to TRBJ2-3; D gene ambiguous. Germline-derived CDR1 and CDR2 are SGHTA and FQGNSA. This CDR3 contains 12 residues. Deletions cut 4 bases from V and 2 bases from J, with 4 bases between. CDR3 sequence: CASSSYTDTQYF. DNA of the CDR3: TGTGCCAGCAGCTCGTACACAGATACGCAGTATTTT.

The rearrangement joins TRBV6-6 to TRBJ2-3, with a tentative D call TRBD1 (6 bases). CDR3 length: 13 amino acids. Deletions cut 2 bases from V and 6 bases from J, with 9 bases between. The germline CDR1 and CDR2 sequences are MNHNY and SVGAGI (reference sequence). The chain's CDR3 is CASSYQGRDTQYF. In DNA form, the CDR3 reads TGTGCCAGCAGTTACCAGGGGCGGGATACGCAGTATTTT.

The V call is TRBV7-2, the J call TRBJ1-2; a possible D gene is TRBD1 (6 bases). Trimming left V 4 bases short and J 8 bases short, with 14 bases between. This CDR3 has 13 residues. CDR1 SGHTA and CDR2 FQGNSA come from the germline V gene. The CDR3 protein is CASSWGWGGGYTF. CDR3 coding DNA: TGTGCCAGCAGCTGGGGGTGGGGGGGCGGCTACACCTTC.

This CDR3 is CASSLEQGAPYEQYF. CDR3 in DNA: TGCGCCAGCAGCTTGGAACAGGGGGCCCCCTACGAGCAGTACTTC. V gene TRBV5-1 combines with J gene TRBJ2-7; 9 positions match TRBD1. V shed 0 bases, J shed 2 bases, and the junction held 3 bases outside the gene matches. This CDR3 region has 15 residues. Germline CDR1 reads SGHRS; CDR2 reads YFSETQ.

This clone has a handful of counts. This sequence joins TRBV6-5 and TRBJ2-1; the match to TRBD2 covers 7 bases. Germline V lookup: CDR1 MNHEY, CDR2 SVGAGI. CDR3 length equals 14 residues. The J segment lost 9 bases and the V segment lost 11 bases, leaving 16 bases of the junction unmatched. The CDR3: CASKRGLASIEQFF. CDR3 sequence (DNA): TGTGCCTCCAAGCGGGGACTGGCTTCGATTGAGCAGTTCTTC.

Points on this clone: Mismatch with germline at one junction end may stem from a read error. The V call is TRBV2, the J call TRBJ1-2; D is undetermined. The CDR3 contains 13 residues. CDR1 is SNHLY and CDR2 is FYNNEI in the germline V gene. The CDR3 here is CASREGQAYGYTF. The CDR3, as DNA: TGTGCCAGCAGGGAAGGGCAGGCGTATGGCTACACCTTC.

This clone was recorded only once. This CDR3 is CASSLSMSGGTDTQYF. DNA of the CDR3: TGTGCCAGCAGTTTATCGATGTCCGGAGGAACAGATACGCAGTATTTT. This chain connects TRBV27 to TRBJ2-3, with TRBD2 as a possible D gene (5 bases). The CDR3 covers 16 residues. Germline-derived CDR1 and CDR2 are MNHEY and SMNVEV (reference sequence). Trimming pared 0 bases from V and 3 bases from J, leaving 13 bases between.

The V and J genes are TRBV27 and TRBJ2-7, with a weak D call TRBD2 (6 bases). V was cut by 5 bases and J by 7 bases, with 18 bases left in between. The CDR3 consists of 14 residues. The germline CDR1 and CDR2 sequences are MNHEY and SMNVEV (reference sequence). This CDR3 reads CASSPPGGVREQYF. The CDR3 DNA is TGTGCCAGCAGTCCCCCCGGAGGGGTGAGGGAGCAGTACTTC.

This sequence joins TRBV7-2 and TRBJ2-6; no reliable D call. CDR1 and CDR2 (germline): SGHTA, FQGNSA. The CDR3 has 14 residues. Trimming shortened V by 5 bases and J by 0 bases, and 5 bases separated the two germline ends. As DNA, the CDR3 is TGTGCCAGCAGCCTAAGCTCTGGGGCCAACGTCCTGACTTTC. Translating gives CASSLSSGANVLTF.

This rearrangement joins TRBV9 to TRBJ1-1; tentative D call: TRBD1 (5 bases). The CDR3 loop spans 14 amino acids. In germline, CDR1 is SGDLS, CDR2 YYNGEE. Trimming took off 0 bases at V and 5 bases at J, with 11 bases between the two ends. Here the CDR3 reads CASSVGRARTEAFF. CDR3 DNA: TGTGCCAGCAGCGTAGGCAGGGCCAGAACTGAAGCTTTCTTT.

Written as DNA, the CDR3 is TGTGCCAGCAGCCCCCTGGCCCCATCGTGGGCTGGCAGTAAAAACATTCAGTACTTC. It codes for CASSPLAPSWAGSKNIQYF. The chain employs TRBV7-6 and TRBJ2-4; unclear D gene. V lost 5 bases, J lost 4 bases, and 27 bases lay in between. Per germline, CDR1 SGHVS and CDR2 FNYEAQ. This CDR3 is built from 19 residues.

The gene calls are TRBV5-5 and TRBJ2-5; TRBD2 is a possible D gene (5 bases). CDR1 is SGHKS and CDR2 is YYEKEE in the germline V gene (reference sequence). The CDR3 consists of 14 residues. V lost 0 bases and J 4 bases, leaving 10 bases between the germline ends. The CDR3 DNA reads as TGTGCCAGCAGCTTGGCCAACCGGGGAGAGACCCAGTACTTC. Residues: CASSLANRGETQYF.

The CDR3 loop is CASSLAGGTGNIQYF. As DNA, the CDR3 is TGCGCCAGCAGCTTGGCCGGAGGAACCGGAAACATTCAGTACTTC. The chain combines TRBV5-1 with TRBJ2-4; D might be TRBD2 (5 bases). Looked up from germline, CDR1 is SGHRS and CDR2 is YFSETQ. The CDR3 loop spans 15 amino acids. The germline V and J ends were trimmed by 0 bases and 6 bases, with 13 bases remaining between them.

V is TRBV5-5 and J is TRBJ2-3; D is unresolved. Between the trimmed V and J ends, which lost 0 bases and 1 base, there was a span of 12 bases. Germline lookup yields CDR1 SGHKS and CDR2 YYEKEE (reference sequence). This CDR3 comprises 16 residues. CDR3 DNA: TGTGCCAGCAGCTTGGCAGTTACCAAAGGCACAGATACGCAGTATTTT. The encoded protein is CASSLAVTKGTDTQYF.

J is TRBJ2-3 and V is TRBV5-1, with a possible D match to TRBD2 (6 bases). V dropped 3 bases and J dropped 3 bases, with 17 bases sitting between them. The CDR3 loop spans 16 amino acids. Per the germline V gene, CDR1 is SGHRS and CDR2 is YFSETQ. CDR3 residues: CASSSRDFTGTDTQYF. The CDR3 DNA reads TGCGCCAGCAGCTCTCGGGACTTTACGGGTACAGATACGCAGTATTTT.

This clone showed up just a few times. The genes are TRBV28 and TRBJ1-5; D unclear. In germline, CDR1 is MDHEN, CDR2 SYDVKM. The CDR3 runs 14 residues. With 8 bases removed from V and 6 bases from J, the gap between germline ends came to 17 bases. CDR3 DNA sequence: TGTGCCAGCGCCTCGGGAGGGAGTAGTCAGCCCCAGCATTTT. This translates into CASASGGSSQPQHF.

This clone was counted only a few times. This chain links TRBV28 with TRBJ1-2; D is perhaps TRBD1 (5 bases). The germline CDR1 and CDR2 sequences are MDHEN and SYDVKM. The length of the CDR3 is 14 residues. The V and J ends lost 6 bases and 6 bases respectively, with 17 bases between them. CDR3 nucleotide sequence: TGTGCCAGCAGCGAAAATCAGGGTACACATGGCTACACCTTC. Translated, it gives CASSENQGTHGYTF.

The chain is built from TRBV4-1 and TRBJ1-4; D might be TRBD1 (5 bases). The CDR3 has 15 amino acids. CDR1 is MGHRA and CDR2 is YSYEKL in the germline V gene. Trimming removed 6 bases at V and 4 bases at J, with 15 bases between. CDR3 sequence: CASRGRGPYNEKLFF. CDR3 sequence (DNA): TGCGCCAGCAGGGGGAGGGGCCCTTATAATGAAAAACTGTTTTTT.

The genes are TRBV6-5 and TRBJ1-4, with 7 positions matching TRBD1. CDR3 length equals 14 residues. Germline values: CDR1 MNHEY, CDR2 SVGAGI. Trimming removed 6 bases from V and 6 bases from J; junction bases left unmatched: 7. CDR3 protein: CASRGWQGDEKLFF. The CDR3 DNA sequence: TGTGCCAGCAGGGGGTGGCAGGGGGATGAAAAACTGTTTTTT.